These 5 T cell receptor beta chains were all obtained from the same sample, sequenced in a study of cytomegalovirus exposure and HLA in healthy donors. In the PCR, 60 Vbeta and 13 Jbeta primers were used. Sequencing was performed with immunoSEQ multiplex PCR; in TCRdb, only in-frame clones are kept and a portion is missing. This sample has 100,000 to 150,000 clones, with under 85% found just once. The specimen was PBMCs. The receptors derive from a woman aged 45-59 years in good health and CMV-seropositive.

This chain links TRBV5-1 with TRBJ2-7; tentative D call: TRBD1 (6 bases). The CDR3 contains 15 residues. V was clipped by 4 bases and J by 2 bases, with 16 bases between them. In germline, CDR1 is SGHRS, CDR2 YFSETQ. This CDR3 is CASSMTGSSTYEQYF. The CDR3 DNA follows: TGCGCCAGCAGCATGACAGGCTCATCTACCTACGAGCAGTACTTC.

The chain links TRBV7-8 to TRBJ2-7; D is uncertain. The CDR3 totals 12 residues. Trimming removed 3 bases at V and 4 bases at J, with 7 bases between. Germline V gives CDR1 SGHVS, CDR2 FQNEAQ. The CDR3 is CASSLFGYEQYF. The DNA of the CDR3 is TGTGCCAGCAGCTTGTTCGGTTACGAGCAGTACTTC.

The chain combines TRBV19 with TRBJ1-4; D is possibly TRBD1 (6 bases). The CDR3 consists of 16 residues. CDR1 and CDR2 (germline): LNHDA, SQIVND (reference sequence). V lost 2 bases and J 7 bases, leaving 17 bases between the germline ends. CDR3 amino acids: CASSILNVPGVEKLFF. In DNA, the CDR3 is TGTGCCAGTAGTATACTTAACGTGCCAGGGGTTGAAAAACTGTTTTTT.

As regards this clone: Other DNA sequences within the sample encode an identical CDR3. The J gene is TRBJ2-5, the V gene TRBV10-3; 8 bases are shared with TRBD2. Germline V CDR1 and CDR2: ENHRY, SYGVKD. The CDR3 runs 17 residues. The trim removed 5 bases at V and 5 bases at J, leaving 16 bases unmatched. CDR3 coding DNA: TGTGCCATCAGTCCTTCCCGAGGGACTAGTGGGGGTGAGACCCAGTACTTC. Translated: CAISPSRGTSGGETQYF.

The chain links TRBV7-8 to TRBJ2-5; D possibly corresponds to TRBD1 (5 bases). With the DNA end fitting TRBJ2-7 better, the J assignment may be wrong. CDR1 and CDR2 from the germline V gene are SGHVS and FQNEAQ. The CDR3 spans 14 residues. CDR3 coding DNA: TGTGCCAGCAGCTTAGCCAGGGTTGGGTACGAGCAGTACTTC. Translating it yields CASSLARVGYEQYF.